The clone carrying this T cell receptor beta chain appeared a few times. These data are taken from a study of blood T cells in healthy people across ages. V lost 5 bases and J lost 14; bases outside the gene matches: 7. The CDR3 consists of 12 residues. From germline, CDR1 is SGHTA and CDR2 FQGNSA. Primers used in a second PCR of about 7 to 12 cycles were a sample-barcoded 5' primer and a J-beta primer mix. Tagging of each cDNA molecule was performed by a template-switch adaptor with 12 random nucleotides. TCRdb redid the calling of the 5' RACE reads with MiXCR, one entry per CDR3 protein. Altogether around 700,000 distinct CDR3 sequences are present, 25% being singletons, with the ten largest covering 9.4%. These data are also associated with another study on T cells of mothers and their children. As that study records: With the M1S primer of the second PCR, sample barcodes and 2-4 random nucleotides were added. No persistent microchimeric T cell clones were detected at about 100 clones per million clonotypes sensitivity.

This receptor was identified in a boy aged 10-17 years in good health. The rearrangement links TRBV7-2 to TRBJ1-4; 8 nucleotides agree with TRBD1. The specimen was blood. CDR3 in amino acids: CASSPQGAKLFF. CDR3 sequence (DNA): TGTGCCAGCAGCCCTCAGGGGGCCAAGCTGTTTTTT.